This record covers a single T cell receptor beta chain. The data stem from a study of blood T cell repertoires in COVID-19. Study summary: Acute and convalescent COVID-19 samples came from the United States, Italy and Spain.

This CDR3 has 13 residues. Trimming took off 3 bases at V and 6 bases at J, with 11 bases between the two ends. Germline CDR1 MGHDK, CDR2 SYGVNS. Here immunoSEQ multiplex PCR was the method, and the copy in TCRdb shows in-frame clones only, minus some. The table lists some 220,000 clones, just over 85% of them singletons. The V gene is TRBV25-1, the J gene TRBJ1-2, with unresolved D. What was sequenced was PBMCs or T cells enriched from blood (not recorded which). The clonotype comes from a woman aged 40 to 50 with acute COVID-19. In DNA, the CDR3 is TGTGCCAGCAGTGATTCCGGTCCTGATGGCTACACCTTC. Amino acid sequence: CASSDSGPDGYTF.